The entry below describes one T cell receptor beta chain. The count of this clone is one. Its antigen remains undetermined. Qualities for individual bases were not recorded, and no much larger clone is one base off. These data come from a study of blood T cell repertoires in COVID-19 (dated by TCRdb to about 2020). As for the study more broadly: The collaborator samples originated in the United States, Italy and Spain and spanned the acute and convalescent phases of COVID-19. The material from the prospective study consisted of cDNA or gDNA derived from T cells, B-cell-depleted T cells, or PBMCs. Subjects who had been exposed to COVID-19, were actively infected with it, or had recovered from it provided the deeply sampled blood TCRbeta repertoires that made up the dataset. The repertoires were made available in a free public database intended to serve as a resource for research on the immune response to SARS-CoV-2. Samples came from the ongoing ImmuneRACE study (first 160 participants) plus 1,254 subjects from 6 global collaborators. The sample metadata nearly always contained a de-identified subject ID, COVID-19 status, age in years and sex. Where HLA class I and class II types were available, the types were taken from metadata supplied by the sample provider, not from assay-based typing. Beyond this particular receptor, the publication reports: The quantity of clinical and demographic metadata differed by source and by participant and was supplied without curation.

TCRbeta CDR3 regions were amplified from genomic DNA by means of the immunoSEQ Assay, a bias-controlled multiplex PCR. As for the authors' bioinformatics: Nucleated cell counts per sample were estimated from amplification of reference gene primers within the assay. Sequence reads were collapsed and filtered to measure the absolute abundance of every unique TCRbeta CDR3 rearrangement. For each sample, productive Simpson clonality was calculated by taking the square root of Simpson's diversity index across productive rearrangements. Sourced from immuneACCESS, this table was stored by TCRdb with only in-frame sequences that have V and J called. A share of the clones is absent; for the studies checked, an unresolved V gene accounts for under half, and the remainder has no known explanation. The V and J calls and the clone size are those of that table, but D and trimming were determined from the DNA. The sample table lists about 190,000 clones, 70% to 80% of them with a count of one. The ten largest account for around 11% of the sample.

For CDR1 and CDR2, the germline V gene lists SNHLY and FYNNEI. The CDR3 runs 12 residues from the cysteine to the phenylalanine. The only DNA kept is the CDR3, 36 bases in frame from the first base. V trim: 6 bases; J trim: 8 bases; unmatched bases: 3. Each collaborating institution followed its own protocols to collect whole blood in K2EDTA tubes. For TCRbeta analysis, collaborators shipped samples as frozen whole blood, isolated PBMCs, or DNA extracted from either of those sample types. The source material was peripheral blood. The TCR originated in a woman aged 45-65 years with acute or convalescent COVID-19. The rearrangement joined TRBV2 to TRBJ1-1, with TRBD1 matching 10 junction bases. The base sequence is TGTGCCAGCAGGGGGACAGGGGAAGAAGCTTTCTTT. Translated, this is CASRGTGEEAFF.